This T cell receptor beta chain was identified during a study of T cell responses to AZD1222 COVID-19 vaccine. Assay used: immunoSEQ multiplex PCR; TCRdb lists only in-frame clones, some missing. The data contain some 140,000 clones, approximately 90% of them singletons. The CDR3 runs 14 residues. Germline V gives CDR1 SNHLY, CDR2 FYNNEI. Trimming pared 2 bases from V and 0 bases from J, leaving 5 bases between. The rearrangement joins TRBV2 to TRBJ1-5; no definite D call. This sample comprised peripheral blood, obtained on day 0 of AZD1222 vaccination. The receptor comes from an adult in good health. CDR3 coding DNA: TGTGCCAGCAGTGAAATAGATAGCAATCAGCCCCAGCATTTT. This gives the protein CASSEIDSNQPQHF.